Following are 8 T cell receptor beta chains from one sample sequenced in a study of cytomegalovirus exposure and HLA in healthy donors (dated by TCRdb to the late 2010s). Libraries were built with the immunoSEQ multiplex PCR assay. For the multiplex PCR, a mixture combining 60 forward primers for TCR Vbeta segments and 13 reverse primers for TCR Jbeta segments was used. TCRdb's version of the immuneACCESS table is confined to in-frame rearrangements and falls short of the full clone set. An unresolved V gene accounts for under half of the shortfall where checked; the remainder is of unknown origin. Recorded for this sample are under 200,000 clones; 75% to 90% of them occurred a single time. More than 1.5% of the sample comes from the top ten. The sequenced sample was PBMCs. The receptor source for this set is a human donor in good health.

CDR3 region: CAISETGKQYF. Written as DNA, the CDR3 is TGTGCCATCAGTGAGACAGGGAAGCAGTACTTC. The chain has TRBV10-3 and TRBJ2-7; possibly TRBD1 for D (6 bases). Germline CDR1 ENHRY, CDR2 SYGVKD. The CDR3 extends over 11 amino acids. V lost 2 bases, J lost 8 bases, and 7 bases lay in between.

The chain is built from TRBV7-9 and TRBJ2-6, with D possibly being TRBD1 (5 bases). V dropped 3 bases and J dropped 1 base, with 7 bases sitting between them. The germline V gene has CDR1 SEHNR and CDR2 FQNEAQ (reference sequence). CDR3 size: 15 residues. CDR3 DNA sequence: TGTGCCAGCAGCTTCGGACAATCTGGGGCCAACGTCCTGACTTTC. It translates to CASSFGQSGANVLTF.

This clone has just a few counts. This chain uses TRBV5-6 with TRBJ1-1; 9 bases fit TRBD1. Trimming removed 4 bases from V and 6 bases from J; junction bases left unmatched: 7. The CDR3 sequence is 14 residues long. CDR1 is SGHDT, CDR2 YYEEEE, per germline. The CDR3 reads CASSLGQGFSEAFF. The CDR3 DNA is TGTGCCAGCAGCCTGGGACAGGGTTTCTCTGAAGCTTTCTTT. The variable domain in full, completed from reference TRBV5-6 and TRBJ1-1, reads DAGVTQSPTHLIKTRGQQVTLRCSPKSGHDTVSWYQQALGQGPQFIFQYYEEEERQRGNFPDRFSGHQFPNYSSELNVNALLLGDSALYLCASSLGQGFSEAFFGQGTRLTVV.

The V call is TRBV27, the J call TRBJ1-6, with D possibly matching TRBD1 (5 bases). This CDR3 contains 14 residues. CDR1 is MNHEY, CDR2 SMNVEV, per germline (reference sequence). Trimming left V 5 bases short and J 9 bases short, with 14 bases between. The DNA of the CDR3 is TGTGCCAGCAGTCCCAGGGCAATGTTTTCACCCCTCCACTTT. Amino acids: CASSPRAMFSPLHF.

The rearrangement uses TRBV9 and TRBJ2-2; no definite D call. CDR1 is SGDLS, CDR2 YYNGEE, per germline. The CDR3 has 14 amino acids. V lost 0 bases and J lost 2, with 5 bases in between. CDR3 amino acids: CASSVALNTGELFF. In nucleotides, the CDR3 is TGTGCCAGCAGCGTAGCTCTTAACACCGGGGAGCTGTTTTTT.

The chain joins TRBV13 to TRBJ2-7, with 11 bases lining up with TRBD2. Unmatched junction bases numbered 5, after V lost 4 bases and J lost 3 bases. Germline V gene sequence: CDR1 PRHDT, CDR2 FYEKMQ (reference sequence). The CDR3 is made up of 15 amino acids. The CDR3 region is CASSSGLAGFYEQYF. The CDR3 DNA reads TGTGCCAGCAGCTCAGGACTAGCGGGCTTCTACGAGCAGTACTTC.

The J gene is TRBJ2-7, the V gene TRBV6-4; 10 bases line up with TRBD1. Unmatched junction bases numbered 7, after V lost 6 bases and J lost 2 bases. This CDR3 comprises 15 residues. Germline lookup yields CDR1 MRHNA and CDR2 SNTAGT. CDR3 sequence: CASRGDRGEAYEQYF. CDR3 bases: TGTGCCAGCAGGGGGGACAGGGGTGAAGCCTACGAGCAGTACTTC.

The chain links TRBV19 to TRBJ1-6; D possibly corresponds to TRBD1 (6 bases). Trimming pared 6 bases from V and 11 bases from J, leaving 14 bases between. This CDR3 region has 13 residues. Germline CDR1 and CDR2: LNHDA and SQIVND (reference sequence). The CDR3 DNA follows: TGTGCCAGTAGGGGGACACTACGAACACCCCTCCACTTT. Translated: CASRGTLRTPLHF.